Sequencing of this T cell receptor (beta chain) was carried out in a study of spatial heterogeneity in lung cancer. Study-wide background: TCR transcript abundance in tumor regions was strongly correlated with the T cell module score obtained from matched bulk RNA-seq.

Time point meaning: sample taken at primary tumor resection. Untreated early-stage non-small cell lung cancer patients, 65 to 90 in total, were the donors. Notes on the study in general: It was found that expanded intratumoral alpha and beta TCR counts tracked tumor mutation counts.

TCR cDNA molecules were tagged individually, and each one carried a unique molecular identifier. From the 5' RACE reads, TCRdb called clonotypes with MiXCR, one entry per CDR3 protein. The table shows approximately 13,000 distinct CDR3 sequences, with approximately 5.5% occurring only once. V was pared by 4 bases and J by 6 bases, with 12 bases between. Germline lookup yields CDR1 MDHEN and CDR2 SYDVKM. This CDR3 comprises 14 residues. This clonotype was observed at least ten times. Its antigen is currently unknown. This beta chain was picked up by a library intended for alpha chains and is off target, so its count carries little meaning.

This TCR came from a male donor with early-stage non-small cell lung cancer. The gene calls are TRBV28 and TRBJ2-2; D is possibly TRBD1 or TRBD2 (5 bases each). Sequenced material: lung tumor tissue, taken at surgery. CDR3 sequence reads: CASSSSEGPGELFF. In DNA form, the CDR3 reads TGTGCCAGCAGTTCCTCCGAGGGACCCGGGGAGCTGTTTTTT.